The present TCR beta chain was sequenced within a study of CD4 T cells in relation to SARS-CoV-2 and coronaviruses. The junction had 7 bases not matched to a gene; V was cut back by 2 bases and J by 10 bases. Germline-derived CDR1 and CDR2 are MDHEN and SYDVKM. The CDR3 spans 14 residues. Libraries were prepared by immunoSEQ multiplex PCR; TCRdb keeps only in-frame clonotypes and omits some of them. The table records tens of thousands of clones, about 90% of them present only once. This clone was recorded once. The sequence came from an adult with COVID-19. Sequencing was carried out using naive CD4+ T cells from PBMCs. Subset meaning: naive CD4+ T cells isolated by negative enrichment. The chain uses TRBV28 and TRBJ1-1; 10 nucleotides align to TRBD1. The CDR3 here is CASSLRTGGLGAFF. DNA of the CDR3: TGTGCCAGCAGTTTAAGGACAGGGGGTTTGGGAGCTTTCTTT.